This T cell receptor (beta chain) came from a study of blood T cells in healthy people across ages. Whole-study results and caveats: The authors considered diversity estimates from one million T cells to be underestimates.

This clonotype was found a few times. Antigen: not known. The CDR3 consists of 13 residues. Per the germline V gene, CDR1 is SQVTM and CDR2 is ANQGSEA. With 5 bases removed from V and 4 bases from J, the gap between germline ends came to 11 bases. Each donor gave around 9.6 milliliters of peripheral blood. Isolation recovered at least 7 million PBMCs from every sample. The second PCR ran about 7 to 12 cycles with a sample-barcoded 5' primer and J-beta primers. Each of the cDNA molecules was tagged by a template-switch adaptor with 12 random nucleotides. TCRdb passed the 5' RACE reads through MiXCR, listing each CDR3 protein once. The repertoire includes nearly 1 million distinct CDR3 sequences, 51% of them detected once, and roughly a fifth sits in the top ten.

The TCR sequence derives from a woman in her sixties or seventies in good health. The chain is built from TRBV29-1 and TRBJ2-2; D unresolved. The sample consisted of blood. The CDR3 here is CSVLELGTGELFF. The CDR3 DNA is TGCAGCGTTCTCGAGCTTGGCACCGGGGAGCTGTTTTTT.